This passage covers 4 T cell receptor beta chains from one sample sequenced in a study of blood T cells in healthy people across ages (dated by TCRdb to about 2015). The library was generated by 5' RACE. TCRdb records Illumina HiSeq 2500 as the sequencer. A second PCR of about 6 to 11 cycles was run with a J-beta primer mix and a sample-barcoded 5' primer. TCRdb reprocessed the public reads (quality trimming at Q25 with fastp, clone calling with MiXCR) and kept in-frame beta chains. Every distinct CDR3 protein forms one entry, paired with its most common genes and DNA. The sample table shows 850,000 to 1,000,000 distinct CDR3 sequences, and about 44% are seen once. The ten largest clones take up around an eighth of the sample. Material for sequencing was blood. The receptors come from a man aged 30 to 45 in good health.

This clonotype was seen more than once but under ten times. Possible read error: a much larger clone is one base away. The chain couples TRBV7-8 to TRBJ2-7; 8 positions agree with TRBD2. J lost 7 bases, V lost 1 base, and 9 bases had no gene match. This CDR3 is 15 amino acids long. Germline CDR1 is SGHVS and CDR2 is FQNEAQ. The CDR3 bases are TGTGCCAGCAGCTTAGGTAGCGGGGCCCACAATGAGCAGTACTTC. Its translation: CASSLGSGAHNEQYF. The full variable domain, its missing parts supplied by reference TRBV7-8 and TRBJ2-7, is GAGVSQSPRYKVAKRGQDVALRCDPISGHVSLFWYQQALGQGPEFLTYFQNEAQLDKSGLPSDRFFAERPEGSVSTLKIQRTQQEDSAVYLCASSLGSGAHNEQYFGPGTRLTVT.

The rearrangement uses TRBV27 and TRBJ2-7; D gene uncertain. The CDR3 length is 13 residues. In germline, CDR1 is MNHEY, CDR2 SMNVEV (reference sequence). With 3 bases removed from V and 4 bases from J, the gap between germline ends came to 10 bases. CDR3 nucleotides: TGTGCCAGCAGTTTTTCTACCCATTACGAGCAGTACTTC. Its protein is CASSFSTHYEQYF.

The gene calls are TRBV27 and TRBJ1-2, with TRBD1 matching 11 bases. Germline-derived CDR1 and CDR2 are MNHEY and SMNVEV (reference sequence). The CDR3 sequence is 17 residues long. V was pared by 3 bases and J by 3 bases, with 9 bases of the junction left unmatched. The CDR3 coding sequence is TGTGCCAGCAGTTTCGGGGACAGGGGGGGAAGGGACTATGGCTACACCTTC. This codes for CASSFGDRGGRDYGYTF.

A remark on this clonotype: One end of the junction does not line up with germline, which may come from a read error. The rearrangement joins TRBV3-1 to TRBJ2-1; maybe TRBD2 (6 bases). CDR1 LGHDT and CDR2 YNNKEL come from the germline V gene (reference sequence). The CDR3 is 16 residues long. CDR3 nucleotides: TGTGCCTGCAGCCCCCCTGGGGGGTACTCCTACAATGAGCAGTTCTTC. This sequence encodes CACSPPGGYSYNEQFF.